This record looks at one TCR beta chain sequence and its context. Its antigen is currently unknown. This sample is drawn from a study of T cells in localized non-small cell lung cancer. Study results and caveats: Uninvolved adjacent lung showed the highest T cell clonality, exceeding tumor.

Some clones are missing from TCRdb's copy, which holds only in-frame ones; the method was immunoSEQ multiplex PCR. The sample includes 25,000 to 35,000 clones, about 89% seen only once; the top ten take 2.5% to 3%. Germline loops: CDR1 SNHLY, CDR2 FYNNEI. V gave up 4 bases and J gave up 5 bases; unmatched junction bases: 5. The length of the CDR3 is 14 residues. The chain uses TRBV2 and TRBJ2-5; 9 bases are a match to TRBD2. The sequence derives from an older female donor with stage I lung adenocarcinoma. Sequencing used peripheral blood, obtained before any cancer treatment. The CDR3 DNA follows: TGTGCCAGCAGTGCCTTCACTAGCGGGGAGACCCAGTACTTC. Translated: CASSAFTSGETQYF.